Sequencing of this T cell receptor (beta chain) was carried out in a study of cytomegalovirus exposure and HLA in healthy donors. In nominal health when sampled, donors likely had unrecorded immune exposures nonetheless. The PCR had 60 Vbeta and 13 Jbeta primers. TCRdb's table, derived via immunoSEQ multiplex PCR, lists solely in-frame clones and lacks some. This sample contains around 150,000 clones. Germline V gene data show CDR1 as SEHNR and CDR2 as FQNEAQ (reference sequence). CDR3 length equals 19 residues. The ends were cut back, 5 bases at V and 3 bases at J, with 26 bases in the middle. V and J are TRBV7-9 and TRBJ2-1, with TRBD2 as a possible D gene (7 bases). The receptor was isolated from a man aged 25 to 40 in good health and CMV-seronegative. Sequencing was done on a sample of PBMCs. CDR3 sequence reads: CASSPRYRASAGLYNEQFF. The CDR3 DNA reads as TGTGCCAGCAGCCCGAGGTACAGGGCATCAGCGGGACTCTACAATGAGCAGTTCTTC.